This T cell receptor beta chain was obtained from a study of T-cell reconstitution after alpha-beta-depleted transplantation in children (dated by TCRdb to between 2015 and 2016). Background on the whole study: Using TCR repertoire profiling, the study quantitatively followed how T-cell immune reconstitution unfolded in children after TCRalphabeta/CD19-depleted allogeneic hematopoietic cell transplantation. What the authors observed across the whole study: The apparently early alphabetaT-cell count recovery about two months after transplant was reportedly dependent on only several hundred rapidly expanded clones derived from non-depleted graft cells. In some patients, the high TCRbeta diversity seen at day 60 was put down to recipient T cells and intrathymic progenitors that had survived conditioning. The frequencies of hyperexpanded clones fell over the following months, and after one year, T-cell counts and TCRbeta diversity were mostly attributed to newly produced T cells.

Between the V and J ends, shortened by 8 bases and 1 base respectively, the junction contains 11 bases. Its CDR3 holds 13 amino acids, cysteine through phenylalanine. Just the 39-base CDR3 DNA is kept, in frame starting at base 1. From the germline V gene, CDR1 is MNHEY and CDR2 is SVGEGT. Libraries were prepared through PCR. TCRdb shows the sequencer as Illumina HiSeq 2500. TCR libraries were prepared with molecular barcoding, using unique molecular identifiers to normalize TCRbeta repertoire quantification. TCRdb trimmed public reads at Q25 via fastp, called clones via MiXCR and kept in-frame beta chains. Records with the same CDR3 protein are collapsed into one entry carrying the most frequent genes and DNA. In this sample the table shows more than 200,000 distinct CDR3 sequences, 20% to 30% of which occur a single time. Roughly 5% of the sample belongs to the ten largest clones. Per the publication, the treatment or condition label means: allogeneic hematopoietic cell transplantation with graft depleted of TCRalphabeta T cells and CD19 B cells. TCRalphabeta/CD19-depleted allogeneic hematopoietic cell grafts were given to the transplant recipients, all of whom were children.

This clonotype was found a few times. The antigen this receptor binds is unknown. Base qualities are not at hand, and no much larger clone is one base apart. This clonotype was obtained from a female patient aged 2 to 10 who had a stem cell transplant for congenital amegakaryocytic thrombocytopenia, so the T cells may come from the graft donor. This chain is built from TRBV6-2 or TRBV6-3 and TRBJ1-2, and TRBD1 may be the D gene, going by 5 matching bases. The starting material was PBMCs, mostly from graft donor cells, obtained 360 days after TCRalphabeta/CD19-depleted stem cell transplant. CDR3 loop: CASRDGYNYGYTF. The nucleotides read TGTGCCAGCCGGGACGGATATAACTATGGCTACACCTTC.